The clone carrying this T cell receptor beta chain was picked up many times. CDR3 length equals 16 residues. Trimming took 2 bases from V and 4 from J; bases not matched to a gene: 7. Per the germline V gene, CDR1 is SEHNR and CDR2 is FQNEAQ (reference sequence). The data were taken from a study of human T cells and chemical hapten exposure. About the research overall: Across samples, TCR yields varied, mostly owing to small differences in pooled library volumes.

As for time point: healthy volunteer bleed at 2 weeks. Sequencing started from total RNA isolated from unfractionated whole blood. The library tagged each cDNA molecule with unique molecular identifiers. TCRdb independently ran MiXCR on the RACE reads; one entry per CDR3 protein. Among 100,000 to 150,000 distinct CDR3 sequences, approximately 9.5% were seen once, and the ten largest hold about 2%. Sequencing input: whole blood. The chain combines TRBV7-9 with TRBJ2-5; 10 bases are shared with TRBD2. The origin of this receptor is a male donor in good health. Some clones in this sample may be carry-over from other donors' samples. The CDR3 DNA reads TGTGCCAGCAGCTTACAGCGGGGGGGCCGAGGAGAGACCCAGTACTTC. It translates to CASSLQRGGRGETQYF.